This T cell receptor (beta chain) comes out of a study of response to subunit inactivated influenza vaccine. The study's findings and limits: With each seasonal influenza vaccination, the authors suggested, few new T cells are recruited.

TCRdb re-called the RT-PCR reads through MiXCR, storing one row per CDR3 protein. The repertoire holds approximately 730,000 distinct CDR3 sequences, with 14% as singletons. Trimming took off 4 bases at V and 5 bases at J, with 14 bases between the two ends. This CDR3 has 14 amino acids. Germline V gene sequence: CDR1 MNHNS, CDR2 SASEGT. About this clonotype: Its antigen remains unidentified.

This TCR was recovered from a middle-aged man who received an inactivated influenza vaccine. Sequenced here: PBMCs from blood, sampled 14 to 15 days before vaccination. The J gene is TRBJ1-2, the V gene TRBV6-1, with D uncertain. The CDR3 sequence: CASSAPPAVYGYTF. In DNA form, the CDR3 reads TGTGCCAGCAGTGCCCCTCCGGCAGTGTATGGCTACACCTTC.